A single sample is the source of the 15 T cell receptor beta chains below, sequenced in a study of shared T cell receptors in the human thymus. Produced via immunoSEQ multiplex PCR; TCRdb's table is partial and in-frame only. The sample lists over 350,000 clones, approximately 95% occurring once. Sequenced material: thymocytes. These receptors came from a human donor.

V usage is TRBV27 and J usage is TRBJ2-1; 11 bases are a match to TRBD2. V shed 0 bases, J shed 8 bases, and the junction held 0 bases outside the gene matches. Germline values: CDR1 MNHEY, CDR2 SMNVEV (reference sequence). The CDR3 loop spans 14 amino acids. For the CDR3, the DNA is TGTGCCAGCAGTTTATCTAGCGGGAGGGATGAGCAGTTCTTC. It specifies CASSLSSGRDEQFF.

The chain couples TRBV20-1 to TRBJ1-2; no clear D. This CDR3 spans 11 amino acids. The V gene's germline CDR1 is DFQATT and CDR2 SNEGSKA (reference sequence). Written as DNA, the CDR3 is TGCGACGGCGCCTCAGAATTTGGCTACACCTTC. Its protein is CDGASEFGYTF.

This chain uses TRBV6-5 with TRBJ1-1; a weak D match, TRBD1 (5 bases). The CDR3 runs 14 residues. The germline V gene has CDR1 MNHEY and CDR2 SVGAGI. The germline V and J ends were trimmed by 0 bases and 4 bases, with 9 bases remaining between them. CDR3 region: CASSYSSGGTEAFF. In DNA, the CDR3 is TGTGCCAGCAGTTACTCCTCCGGGGGCACTGAAGCTTTCTTT.

The rearrangement links TRBV10-1 to TRBJ2-5, with D possibly called TRBD1 or TRBD2 (5 bases each). V lost 0 bases, J lost 1 base, and 9 bases lay in between. Germline lookup yields CDR1 WNHNN and CDR2 SYGVQD (reference sequence). The CDR3 sequence is 15 residues long. Here the CDR3 DNA reads TGCGCCAGCAGTGAGTCGAGGGGTACCCAAGAGACCCAGTACTTC. Translating it yields CASSESRGTQETQYF.

This clone was counted a few times. The genes are TRBV6-4 and TRBJ1-1; D unclear. CDR3 length: 13 amino acids. Trimming took 3 bases from V and 5 from J, leaving 10 bases between them. Germline V gene data show CDR1 as MRHNA and CDR2 as SNTAGT. The CDR3 region is CASSDRSGTEAFF. CDR3 bases: TGTGCCAGCAGTGATCGCAGTGGGACTGAAGCTTTCTTT.

The CDR3 nucleotides read TGTGCCACCAGCAGGCCCTCCAGTAGGATCAATCAGCCCCAGCATTTT. Residues: CATSRPSSRINQPQHF. The chain uses TRBV15 and TRBJ1-5; no firm D call. Germline loops: CDR1 LNHNV, CDR2 YYDKDF (reference sequence). CDR3 length: 16 residues. V was pared by 3 bases and J by 3 bases, with 15 bases between.

The genes are TRBV29-1 and TRBJ2-3, with 8 bases aligning to TRBD2. Germline values: CDR1 SQVTM, CDR2 ANQGSEA. This CDR3 has 15 residues. J gave up 5 bases and V 1 base, and 8 bases lay outside the gene matches. For the CDR3, the DNA is TGCAGCGTTGAAGTCCGAGCGGGAGAAGTAGATACGCAGTATTTT. It encodes CSVEVRAGEVDTQYF.

The chain recombines TRBV15 with TRBJ2-1, with D tentatively TRBD2 (5 bases). The germline CDR1 and CDR2 sequences are LNHNV and YYDKDF (reference sequence). The CDR3 runs to 17 residues. V lost 0 bases and J 5 bases, leaving 17 bases between the germline ends. The CDR3 coding sequence is TGTGCCACCAGCAGAGATTATTCGGCGGGCCAACACAATGAGCAGTTCTTC. This sequence encodes CATSRDYSAGQHNEQFF.

Only one count was recorded for this clone. V usage is TRBV27 and J usage is TRBJ2-7; TRBD1 aligns across 11 bases. Germline V CDR1 and CDR2: MNHEY, SMNVEV (reference sequence). With 6 bases clipped from V and 0 bases from J, the junction kept 13 bases outside the gene matches. The CDR3 is 18 amino acids. The CDR3 region has the DNA TGTGCCAGCAGGCCGGACAGGGGGCTCAGGCCAACCTCCTACGAGCAGTACTTC. This encodes CASRPDRGLRPTSYEQYF.

The chain joins TRBV29-1 to TRBJ1-1; 8 bases line up with TRBD1. Looked up from germline, CDR1 is SQVTM and CDR2 is ANQGSEA. The CDR3 spans 15 residues. J was trimmed by 1 base and V by 5 bases; bases with no gene match: 9. The CDR3, as DNA: TGCAGCGTTCTGGACAGGGTTCCTCCGAACACTGAAGCTTTCTTT. Encoded protein: CSVLDRVPPNTEAFF.

The V and J genes are TRBV7-7 and TRBJ2-3; possible D gene TRBD1, 5 bases. Trimming shortened V by 2 bases and J by 2 bases, and 11 bases separated the two germline ends. The CDR3 is 15 amino acids. Germline V lookup: CDR1 SSHAT, CDR2 FNYEAQ (reference sequence). CDR3: CASSLRGASTDTQYF. DNA for the CDR3: TGTGCCAGCAGCTTACGTGGGGCTTCCACAGATACGCAGTATTTT.

The rearrangement links TRBV11-2 to TRBJ2-1, with 9 bases that match TRBD2. The germline V gene has CDR1 SGHAT and CDR2 FQNNGV. The CDR3 totals 18 residues. J was trimmed by 1 base and V by 7 bases; bases with no gene match: 14. The CDR3 is CASNPWASGTPSYNEQFF. In DNA form, the CDR3 reads TGTGCCAGCAACCCCTGGGCTAGCGGGACCCCTTCCTACAATGAGCAGTTCTTC.

CDR3 coding DNA: TGTGCCAGCAGCCCGGGGGGTTACTCCTACAATGAGCAGTTCTTC. Translating it yields CASSPGGYSYNEQFF. The genes are TRBV5-4 and TRBJ2-1, with 7 positions matching TRBD2. CDR3 length equals 15 residues. V was pared by 4 bases and J by 0 bases, with 4 bases of the junction left unmatched. CDR1 and CDR2 (germline): SGHNT, YYREEE (reference sequence).

The chain uses TRBV21-1 and TRBJ1-1; the table gives TRBD1 as D, unverified against the DNA. TRBV21-1 is a listed pseudogene. This CDR3 contains 14 residues. The CDR3: CASRSTGVNAEAFF. The CDR3 DNA is TGTGCCAGCAGGTCGACAGGGGTTAACGCTGAAGCTTTCTTT.

The chain links TRBV25-1 to TRBJ2-2; no definite D call. Germline V CDR1 and CDR2: MGHDK, SYGVNS. V lost 6 bases and J lost 6, with 14 bases in between. The CDR3 loop spans 14 amino acids. The CDR3 bases are TGTGCCAGCAGCCCATTTCCCCTGGCCGGGGAGCTGTTTTTT. As protein: CASSPFPLAGELFF.